Each of the 30 T cell receptor beta chains below was sequenced from the same sample in a study of sequential checkpoint blockade in melanoma. Measured with immunoSEQ multiplex PCR; TCRdb has only the in-frame clones, and not every one. The sample has about 6,400 clones, 20% to 25% seen once. This sample's treatment: randomized to nivolumab then ipilimumab (arm A) or the reverse (arm B). The material sequenced was tumor tissue (inferred from file names), taken from a patient given nivolumab and ipilimumab in sequence. The receptor source for this set is a human donor with melanoma.

This chain uses TRBV29-1 with TRBJ1-2; 9 bases map to TRBD1. The CDR3 spans 14 residues. V trimming: 7 bases; J trimming: 1 base; junction bases outside the gene matches: 7. Germline V gene data show CDR1 as SQVTM and CDR2 as ANQGSEA. The CDR3 loop is CSGTGAGLNYGYTF. The CDR3 coding sequence is TGCAGCGGGACAGGGGCCGGCCTTAACTATGGCTACACCTTC. Supplemented by reference TRBV29-1 and TRBJ1-2, the full variable domain reads SAVISQKPSRDICQRGTSLTIQCQVDSQVTMMFWYRQQPGQSLTLIATANQGSEATYESGFVIDKFPISRPNLTFSTLTVSNMSPEDSSIYLCSGTGAGLNYGYTFGSGTRLTVV.

The gene calls are TRBV28 and TRBJ2-7; 8 nucleotides agree with TRBD1. The CDR3 covers 15 residues. Trimming took 7 bases from V and 3 from J; bases not matched to a gene: 11. Germline V gives CDR1 MDHEN, CDR2 SYDVKM. CDR3 nucleotide sequence: TGTGCCAGCAATGCTGGACAGGGAGCGTTCTACGAGCAGTACTTC. Translation gives CASNAGQGAFYEQYF.

The rearrangement uses TRBV4-1 and TRBJ2-1; D is tentatively TRBD1 or TRBD2 (5 bases each). V shed 1 base and J shed 6 bases, with 16 bases lying between them. This CDR3 spans 16 amino acids. The V gene's germline CDR1 is MGHRA and CDR2 YSYEKL. CDR3 amino acids: CASSQVPRGTGNEQFF. The DNA of the CDR3 is TGCGCCAGCAGCCAAGTACCCAGAGGGACCGGCAATGAGCAGTTCTTC.

This clone came up many times. The V and J genes are TRBV11-3 and TRBJ2-7, with TRBD1 matching over 9 bases. The CDR3 is made up of 15 amino acids. Per germline, CDR1 SGHNT and CDR2 YENEEA. V shed 5 bases and J 5 bases; nucleotides not matched to a gene: 10. Written as DNA, the CDR3 is TGTGCCAGCAGCCTTCTTACAGGGGGCAAAGACGAGCAGTACTTC. Translation gives CASSLLTGGKDEQYF.

This clone was picked up many times. This chain connects TRBV11-3 to TRBJ2-1; 7 bases line up with TRBD1. Trimming took 5 bases from V and 7 from J; bases not matched to a gene: 8. The germline V gene encodes CDR1 SGHNT and CDR2 YENEEA. The CDR3 length is 14 residues. DNA for the CDR3: TGTGCCAGCAGCCGTCCGGGACAGTATAATGAGCAGTTCTTC. It encodes CASSRPGQYNEQFF.

V gene TRBV25-1 combines with J gene TRBJ1-1, with D possibly matching TRBD1 (5 bases). In germline, CDR1 is MGHDK, CDR2 SYGVNS. The CDR3 extends over 14 amino acids. Trimming left V 0 bases short and J 6 bases short, with 11 bases between. The DNA for the CDR3 is TGTGCCAGCAGTGAATATGGGGCAGGATCTGAAGCTTTCTTT. Amino acid sequence: CASSEYGAGSEAFF.

The chain has TRBV19 and TRBJ1-5, with TRBD1 matching over 8 bases. Trimming removed 9 bases from V and 2 bases from J; junction bases left unmatched: 15. The germline gives CDR1 LNHDA, CDR2 SQIVND (reference sequence). The CDR3 runs to 17 residues. Here the CDR3 DNA reads TGTGCCAGCGCAAGGGGGGCAGGGGGCTCTGGCAATCAGCCCCAGCATTTT. Protein sequence: CASARGAGGSGNQPQHF.

The V gene is TRBV30, the J gene TRBJ2-1; perhaps TRBD2 as D (6 bases). The CDR3 covers 13 residues. Germline values: CDR1 GTSNPN, CDR2 SVGIG (reference sequence). Trimming removed 7 bases from V and 6 bases from J, with 16 bases in between. DNA of the CDR3: TGTGCCTTAGGGACTCCTTCCCGCAATGAGCAGTTCTTC. Its translation: CALGTPSRNEQFF.

This clone is labeled as medium-sized. CDR3 nucleotide sequence: TGTGCCAGCAGCTTATGGTCCATGGGTGGGGAGCTGTTTTTT. Translation: CASSLWSMGGELFF. This rearrangement joins TRBV11-3 to TRBJ2-2, with D hard to call. The V and J ends lost 2 bases and 8 bases respectively, with 12 bases between them. The length of the CDR3 is 14 residues. Germline assignment: CDR1 SGHNT and CDR2 YENEEA.

The genes are TRBV5-1 and TRBJ2-7, with D maybe TRBD2 (6 bases). This CDR3 has 15 amino acids. Germline CDR1 and CDR2: SGHRS and YFSETQ. Trimming took 0 bases from V and 5 from J, leaving 15 bases between them. The CDR3 DNA reads as TGCGCCAGCAGCTTGGGAGGGTTAGCGGCTGACGAGCAGTACTTC. Translated: CASSLGGLAADEQYF.

V gene TRBV6-8 combines with J gene TRBJ2-3; D is ambiguous. The CDR3 runs 14 residues. CDR1 and CDR2 from the germline V gene are MNHGY and SAAAGT. V was trimmed by 5 bases and J by 4 bases, leaving 13 bases between them. The CDR3 DNA reads TGTGCCAGCAGTGTGGGCTCCCCGGCAGATACGCAGTATTTT. It encodes CASSVGSPADTQYF.

The rearrangement uses TRBV14 and TRBJ2-4; no reliable D call. Trimming shortened V by 1 base and J by 6 bases, and 7 bases separated the two germline ends. The CDR3 covers 13 residues. Looked up from germline, CDR1 is SGHDN and CDR2 is FVKESK. The CDR3: CASSQAWGNIQYF. The CDR3 DNA follows: TGTGCCAGCAGCCAAGCGTGGGGAAACATTCAGTACTTC. The variable domain in full, completed from reference TRBV14 and TRBJ2-4, reads EAGVTQFPSHSVIEKGQTVTLRCDPISGHDNLYWYRRVMGKEIKFLLHFVKESKQDESGMPNNRFLAERTGGTYSTLKVQPAELEDSGVYFCASSQAWGNIQYFGAGTRLSVL.

The CDR3 DNA sequence: TGTGCCAGCTCACCACGGTCTGGCGGCCCCGACACCGGGGAGCTGTTTTTT. Its translation: CASSPRSGGPDTGELFF. The chain is built from TRBV18 and TRBJ2-2; D unresolved. CDR1 KGHSH and CDR2 LQKENI come from the germline V gene. The CDR3 length is 17 residues. The V end was cut by 1 base, the J end by 3 bases, with 15 bases between.

In its sample, this clone was seen a few times. The chain recombines TRBV28 with TRBJ2-3, with D perhaps TRBD1 (5 bases). V was shortened by 5 bases and J by 1 base, with 13 bases between the two germline ends. Germline assignment: CDR1 MDHEN and CDR2 SYDVKM. This CDR3 is built from 15 residues. The CDR3 DNA follows: TGTGCCAGCAGTCCTCAGGGAAGGGGCACAGATACGCAGTATTTT. Translation: CASSPQGRGTDTQYF.

The rearrangement uses TRBV5-1 and TRBJ2-7, with D perhaps given as TRBD1 or TRBD2 (5 bases each). Per the germline V gene, CDR1 is SGHRS and CDR2 is YFSETQ. This CDR3 comprises 15 residues. Trimming took 4 bases from V and 5 from J, leaving 19 bases between them. CDR3 amino acids: CASSEDSGAGNEQYF. In nucleotides, the CDR3 is TGCGCCAGCAGCGAAGACAGCGGCGCAGGGAACGAGCAGTACTTC.

In this sample, this clone turned up many times. J is TRBJ2-7 and V is TRBV11-3; 9 nucleotides match TRBD2. J gave up 1 base and V 4 bases, and 8 bases lay outside the gene matches. Germline-derived CDR1 and CDR2 are SGHNT and YENEEA. The length of the CDR3 is 16 residues. Here the CDR3 DNA reads TGTGCCAGCAGCTCAAGGGGGCGGGAGGGATCCTACGAGCAGTACTTC. This gives the protein CASSSRGREGSYEQYF.

This clone is deemed medium-sized. The V gene is TRBV6-8, the J gene TRBJ1-4, with 8 nucleotides matching TRBD1. The CDR3 totals 13 residues. The trim removed 8 bases at V and 8 bases at J, leaving 7 bases unmatched. The germline CDR1 and CDR2 sequences are MNHGY and SAAAGT. The CDR3 coding sequence is TGTGCCAGCCAGGACAGGGCTCGAGAAAAACTGTTTTTT. It specifies CASQDRAREKLFF.

This clone was detected only a few times. The rearrangement links TRBV11-3 to TRBJ1-3; tentative D call: TRBD1 (5 bases). The ends were cut back, 3 bases at V and 0 bases at J, with 9 bases in the middle. The CDR3 consists of 15 residues. Germline V gene lookup returns CDR1 SGHNT and CDR2 YENEEA. This CDR3 is CASSFRGGSGNTIYF. The CDR3 nucleotides are TGTGCCAGCAGCTTCCGGGGGGGCTCTGGAAACACCATATATTTT.

This clone has just one count. The V gene is TRBV5-1, the J gene TRBJ2-3; 8 positions agree with TRBD1. Germline-derived CDR1 and CDR2 are SGHRS and YFSETQ. The V and J ends lost 4 bases and 2 bases, in that order; junction bases with no gene match: 3. The CDR3 consists of 14 residues. CDR3 region: CASSLGQDTDTQYF. The CDR3 DNA follows: TGCGCCAGCAGCCTGGGACAGGACACAGATACGCAGTATTTT.

The sample holds a few counts of this clone. The V and J genes are TRBV12-5 and TRBJ2-7; D may be TRBD1 or TRBD2 (5 bases each). Trimming pared 8 bases from V and 2 bases from J, leaving 16 bases between. The CDR3 covers 14 residues. In germline, CDR1 is LGHNT, CDR2 FRNRAP. This chain's CDR3 is CASKGRTITYEQYF. The CDR3 DNA follows: TGTGCTAGTAAGGGACGGACGATAACCTACGAGCAGTACTTC.

This clone was found a few times. J is TRBJ1-2 and V is TRBV28; D ambiguous. CDR3 size: 14 residues. Germline CDR1 and CDR2: MDHEN and SYDVKM. The V end was cut by 5 bases, the J end by 2 bases, with 12 bases between. The CDR3 loop reads CASSQIGGNYGYTF. The DNA of the CDR3 is TGTGCCAGCAGTCAAATTGGAGGGAACTATGGCTACACCTTC.

The chain joins TRBV5-1 to TRBJ2-4; TRBD1 aligns across 7 bases. CDR1 is SGHRS and CDR2 is YFSETQ in the germline V gene. With V trimmed by 0 bases and J by 6 bases, 6 bases remained unmatched. The CDR3 extends over 15 amino acids. The CDR3 loop reads CASSLVTGTVNIQYF. The CDR3 nucleotides are TGCGCCAGCAGCTTGGTAACCGGGACAGTAAACATTCAGTACTTC.

This clone is large in the sample. The J gene is TRBJ2-2, the V gene TRBV12-5; D is undetermined. The CDR3 consists of 14 residues. Germline-derived CDR1 and CDR2 are LGHNT and FRNRAP. The CDR3 spells CASVDGPNTGELFF. CDR3 sequence (DNA): TGTGCCAGCGTGGATGGACCGAACACCGGGGAGCTGTTTTTT.

The chain employs TRBV18 and TRBJ1-2; D possibly corresponds to TRBD1 (6 bases). CDR3 length: 14 amino acids. V lost 6 bases and J lost 4, with 15 bases in between. Germline V gene sequence: CDR1 KGHSH, CDR2 LQKENI. Here the CDR3 DNA reads TGTGCCAGCTCCCCCAGGGGTTCCTTCTATGGCTACACCTTC. It translates to CASSPRGSFYGYTF.

This clone was recorded many times. The V and J genes are TRBV11-3 and TRBJ2-6; D remains ambiguous. Germline V CDR1 and CDR2: SGHNT, YENEEA. Deletions cut 4 bases from V and 1 base from J, with 8 bases between. This CDR3 is 15 amino acids long. Written as DNA, the CDR3 is TGTGCCAGCAGCTCCCGGCTATCTGGGGCCAACGTCCTGACTTTC. Translating it yields CASSSRLSGANVLTF.

Many counts were recorded for this clone. The chain couples TRBV11-3 to TRBJ1-4, with D unresolved. This CDR3 is 14 amino acids long. Germline loops: CDR1 SGHNT, CDR2 YENEEA. V shed 1 base and J shed 4 bases, with 7 bases lying between them. The CDR3 DNA sequence: TGTGCCAGCAGCTTAGGGCAGTATAATGAAAAACTGTTTTTT. This translates into CASSLGQYNEKLFF.

This chain uses TRBV11-3 with TRBJ2-7; 8 bases fit TRBD2. The CDR3 covers 14 residues. Germline assignment: CDR1 SGHNT and CDR2 YENEEA. V shed 8 bases and J 0 bases; nucleotides not matched to a gene: 6. In DNA form, the CDR3 reads TGTGCCAGCGGGCGGGAGGTACTCTCCTACGAGCAGTACTTC. Protein product: CASGREVLSYEQYF.

This clone has a count of ten or more. The rearrangement links TRBV11-3 to TRBJ1-5, with 8 bases matching TRBD1. Per germline, CDR1 SGHNT and CDR2 YENEEA. The V segment lost 4 bases and the J segment 6 bases; nucleotides outside the gene matches: 11. This CDR3 spans 16 amino acids. The CDR3 spells CASSSLPGGAGQPQHF. CDR3 in DNA: TGTGCCAGCAGCTCGCTACCAGGGGGCGCGGGTCAGCCCCAGCATTTT.

This clone came up many times. The chain carries TRBV11-3 and TRBJ2-7, with D perhaps matching TRBD2 (7 bases). V lost 2 bases, J lost 5 bases, and 16 bases lay in between. The CDR3 totals 15 residues. Looked up from germline, CDR1 is SGHNT and CDR2 is YENEEA. CDR3 region: CASSLWGGRSHEQYF. The CDR3 DNA reads TGTGCCAGCAGCTTATGGGGGGGGCGGTCGCACGAGCAGTACTTC. Based on the CDR3 plus reference TRBV11-3 and TRBJ2-7, the full variable domain is EAGVVQSPRYKIIEKKQPVAFWCNPISGHNTLYWYLQNLGQGPELLIRYENEEAVDDSQLPKDRFSAERLKGVDSTLKIQPAELGDSAVYLCASSLWGGRSHEQYFGPGTRLTVT.

This clone turned up a few times. This chain uses TRBV9 with TRBJ2-1; D perhaps matches TRBD1 (5 bases). Germline assignment: CDR1 SGDLS and CDR2 YYNGEE. The CDR3 has 14 residues. V shed 7 bases and J shed 7 bases, with 18 bases lying between them. CDR3: CASGQGNLLNEQFF. CDR3 bases: TGTGCCAGCGGGCAGGGAAATTTACTAAATGAGCAGTTCTTC.